This T cell receptor (beta chain) derives from a study of shared clonotypes between healthy human individuals. Notes on the study in general: It was the few donors that limited the genetic and exposure-history diversity represented.

In this sample, this clone turned up many times. Its antigen is currently unknown. Trimming removed 3 bases from V and 4 bases from J; junction bases left unmatched: 5. CDR1 and CDR2 (germline): SEHNR, FQNEAQ (reference sequence). The CDR3 totals 14 residues. In the study's own analysis: ImmunoSEQ output lacked quality scores and full-length reads, limiting matched filtering. Profiled with immunoSEQ multiplex PCR; TCRdb holds only in-frame clones, not every one. V, J and clone size were drawn from that table, and D and trimming were deduced from the DNA. Among approximately 320,000 clones listed, less than 85% were seen once.

This clonotype was obtained from a man under 40 in good health. Sequenced input: memory CD4+ T cells sorted from blood. Regarding subset: CD45RA-negative fraction. The chain uses TRBV7-9 and TRBJ1-1; 7 bases line up with TRBD1. The CDR3 nucleotides read TGTGCCAGCAGCTTTAACTACAGGGGCACTGAAGCTTTCTTT. Its protein product is CASSFNYRGTEAFF.